These 10 T cell receptor beta chains were all obtained from the same sample, sequenced in a study of a mutant IDH1 vaccine in newly diagnosed glioma. The time point is: week 23, last vaccination. Topical imiquimod was applied with each vaccine dose, which held 300 ug of mutant IDH1 20-mer peptide. Using immunoSEQ multiplex PCR, the repertoire was profiled, and TCRdb retains in-frame clones only, with some absent. The sample shows around 60,000 clones, more than 75% of them seen only once. These TCRs are of unknown antigen specificity. Material: PBMCs, obtained from a glioma patient whose treatment included an IDH1 peptide vaccine. These receptors were collected from a man aged 25 to 45 with glioma.

V is TRBV11-2 and J is TRBJ2-1, with TRBD2 matching 11 bases. V lost 2 bases to trimming and J lost 4 bases; unmatched junction nucleotides: 1. Per the germline V gene, CDR1 is SGHAT and CDR2 is FQNNGV. CDR3 length: 15 amino acids. The CDR3 DNA sequence: TGTGCCAGCAGCTTAACTAGCGGGGGATACAATGAGCAGTTCTTC. It codes for CASSLTSGGYNEQFF.

The chain couples TRBV9 to TRBJ2-1; perhaps TRBD2 as D (7 bases). The ends were cut back, 0 bases at V and 8 bases at J, with 18 bases in the middle. Germline V lookup: CDR1 SGDLS, CDR2 YYNGEE. The CDR3 runs 16 residues. In DNA, the CDR3 is TGTGCCAGCAGCGTAGTAGGGGGGGCCCTTCCGTATGAGCAGTTCTTC. Translated, it gives CASSVVGGALPYEQFF.

The V gene is TRBV5-6, the J gene TRBJ1-1, with D perhaps matching TRBD1 (6 bases). The CDR3 has 16 residues. Trimming took off 0 bases at V and 3 bases at J, with 15 bases between the two ends. Germline V gives CDR1 SGHDT, CDR2 YYEEEE. The CDR3 is CASSLVLTGTDTEAFF. CDR3 sequence (DNA): TGTGCCAGCAGCTTGGTTCTTACAGGGACGGACACTGAAGCTTTCTTT.

The gene calls are TRBV19 and TRBJ1-4, with D possibly TRBD1 on 5 matching bases. The V and J ends lost 3 bases and 4 bases respectively, with 12 bases between them. CDR1 and CDR2 from the germline V gene are LNHDA and SQIVND (reference sequence). There are 15 residues in the CDR3. The CDR3 DNA reads TGTGCCAGTAGTATCCTGCAGGGCGTTAATGAAAAACTGTTTTTT. Protein sequence: CASSILQGVNEKLFF.

In this sample, this clone turned up once. This chain links TRBV5-1 with TRBJ1-6, with a weak D call TRBD1 (5 bases). CDR1 and CDR2 from the germline V gene are SGHRS and YFSETQ. This CDR3 has 16 amino acids. Trimming left V 2 bases short and J 7 bases short, with 16 bases between. The CDR3 region is CASSLSGARNNSPLHF. Written as DNA, the CDR3 is TGCGCCAGCAGCTTATCTGGGGCGCGAAACAATTCACCCCTCCACTTT. The entire variable domain, with the rest obtained from reference TRBV5-1 and TRBJ1-6, is as follows: KAGVTQTPRYLIKTRGQQVTLSCSPISGHRSVSWYQQTPGQGLQFLFEYFSETQRNKGNFPGRFSGRQFSNSRSEMNVSTLELGDSALYLCASSLSGARNNSPLHFGNGTRLTVT.

The chain has TRBV2 and TRBJ1-5; D is uncertain. The V gene's germline CDR1 is SNHLY and CDR2 FYNNEI. V was clipped by 2 bases and J by 2 bases, with 10 bases between them. The CDR3 sequence is 15 residues long. CDR3: CASSERQAGNQPQHF. In nucleotides, the CDR3 is TGTGCCAGCAGTGAAAGGCAGGCGGGCAATCAGCCCCAGCATTTT.

The rearrangement joins TRBV7-9 to TRBJ2-1; 10 positions match TRBD2. The germline V gene has CDR1 SEHNR and CDR2 FQNEAQ (reference sequence). The CDR3 runs 15 residues. Trimming cost V 6 bases and J 12 bases; bases outside gene matches: 14. The chain's CDR3 is CASSPGASGGGLQFF. The CDR3 nucleotides are TGTGCCAGCAGTCCCGGGGCTAGCGGGGGTGGATTGCAGTTCTTC.

The CDR3 region is CASSLAAGVGTGELFF. The CDR3, as DNA: TGTGCCAGCAGCTTAGCGGCCGGGGTGGGCACCGGGGAGCTGTTTTTT. The V call is TRBV7-9, the J call TRBJ2-2; maybe TRBD2 (5 bases). The germline CDR1 and CDR2 sequences are SEHNR and FQNEAQ (reference sequence). V dropped 0 bases and J dropped 4 bases, with 12 bases sitting between them. The CDR3 is 16 amino acids.

The chain recombines TRBV7-9 with TRBJ1-2; D uncertain. Germline assignment: CDR1 SEHNR and CDR2 FQNEAQ (reference sequence). The CDR3 has 14 residues. Trimming left V 1 base short and J 4 bases short, with 10 bases between. This CDR3 is CASSLEARTYGYTF. The CDR3 DNA follows: TGTGCCAGCAGCTTAGAGGCCAGGACCTATGGCTACACCTTC. Drawing the rest from reference TRBV7-9 and TRBJ1-2, the complete variable domain is DTGVSQNPRHKITKRGQNVTFRCDPISEHNRLYWYRQTLGQGPEFLTYFQNEAQLEKSRLLSDRFSAERPKGSFSTLEIQRTEQGDSAMYLCASSLEARTYGYTFGSGTRLTVV.

The rearrangement joins TRBV14 to TRBJ1-2; no clear D gene. The CDR3 runs to 15 residues. Trimming took 1 base from V and 9 from J, leaving 18 bases between them. The germline gives CDR1 SGHDN, CDR2 FVKESK. CDR3 in amino acids: CASSQGRKLWSSYTF. The CDR3 DNA reads as TGTGCCAGCAGCCAAGGGCGTAAGTTGTGGTCAAGCTACACCTTC.